The TCR beta chain under discussion was sequenced for a study of blood T cell repertoires in COVID-19. The overall study: T cells, B-cell-depleted T cells, or PBMCs provided the cDNA or gDNA that served as material.

Profiling relied on immunoSEQ multiplex PCR, and the TCRdb table lists in-frame clones only, not all of them. The table shows around 150,000 clones, with around 84% occurring only once. V lost 4 bases and J lost 5, with 14 bases in between. Looked up from germline, CDR1 is LGHDT and CDR2 is YNNKEL (reference sequence). The CDR3 contains 14 residues. Individuals drawn from approximately 26 US areas were roughly 18 to 100 years old. Each recovered donor of Cohort 3 presented with two negative PCRs, clearance, or symptom resolution. The sequenced sample was PBMCs or T cells enriched from blood (not recorded which). The gene calls are TRBV3-1 (or the pseudogene TRBV3-2) and TRBJ1-1; TRBD1 might be the D (6 bases). This clonotype originated in a man in his forties or fifties who had recovered from COVID-19. The CDR3 is CASSRDYRVTEAFF. The CDR3 bases are TGTGCCAGCAGCCGAGACTACAGGGTAACTGAAGCTTTCTTT.